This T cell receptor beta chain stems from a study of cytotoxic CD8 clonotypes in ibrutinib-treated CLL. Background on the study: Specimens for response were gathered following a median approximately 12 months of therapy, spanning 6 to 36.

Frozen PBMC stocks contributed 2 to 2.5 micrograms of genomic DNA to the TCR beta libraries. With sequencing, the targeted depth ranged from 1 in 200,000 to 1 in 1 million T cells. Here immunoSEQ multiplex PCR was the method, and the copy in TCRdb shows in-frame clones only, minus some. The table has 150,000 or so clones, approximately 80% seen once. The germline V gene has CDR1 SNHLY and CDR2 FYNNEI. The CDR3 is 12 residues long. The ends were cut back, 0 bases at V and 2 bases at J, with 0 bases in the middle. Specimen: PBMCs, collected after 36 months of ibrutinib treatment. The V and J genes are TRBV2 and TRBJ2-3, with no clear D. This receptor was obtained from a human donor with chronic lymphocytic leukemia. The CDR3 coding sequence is TGTGCCAGCAGTGAAGCCACAGATACGCAGTATTTT. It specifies CASSEATDTQYF.